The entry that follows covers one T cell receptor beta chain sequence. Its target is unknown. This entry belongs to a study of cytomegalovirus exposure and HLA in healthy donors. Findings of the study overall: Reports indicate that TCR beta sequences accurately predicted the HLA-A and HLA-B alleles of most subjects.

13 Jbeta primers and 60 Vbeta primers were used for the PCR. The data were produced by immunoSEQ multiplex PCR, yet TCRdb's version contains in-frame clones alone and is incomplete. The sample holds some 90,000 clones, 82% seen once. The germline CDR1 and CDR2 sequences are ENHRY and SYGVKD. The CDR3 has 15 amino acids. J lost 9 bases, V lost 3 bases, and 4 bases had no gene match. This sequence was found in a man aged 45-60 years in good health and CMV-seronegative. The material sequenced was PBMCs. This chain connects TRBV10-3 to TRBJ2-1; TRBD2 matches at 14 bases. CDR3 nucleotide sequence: TGTGCCATCAGTGACGGGACTAGCGGGGGATTTGAGCAGTTCTTC. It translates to CAISDGTSGGFEQFF.